This T cell receptor beta chain appears in the sequencing data of a study of blood T cell repertoires in COVID-19 (dated by TCRdb to about 2020). At the level of the whole study: Samples from collaborators originated in the United States, Italy and Spain and spanned both the acute and convalescent phases of COVID-19. The prospective study material was composed of cDNA or gDNA derived from T cells, B-cell-depleted T cells, or PBMCs. The dataset comprised deeply sampled blood TCRbeta repertoires from subjects exposed to, actively infected with, or recovered from COVID-19. The repertoires were made available in a free public database intended to serve as a resource for research on the immune response to SARS-CoV-2. The samples were drawn from two sources: the first 160 participants of the ongoing ImmuneRACE study, and 1,000 to 1,500 subjects contributed by 6 global collaborators. A de-identified subject ID, COVID-19 status, age in years and sex were almost always included in the sample metadata. Where available, HLA class I and class II types were taken from metadata supplied by the sample provider and were not determined by assay-based typing. The investigation overall reported the following: How much clinical and demographic metadata was included differed by source and by participant, and the metadata was provided uncurated.

V is reduced by 2 bases and J by 3 bases, leaving a spacing of 9 bases between them. The CDR3 has 14 amino acids, counting the end cysteine and phenylalanine. Only the CDR3 DNA stays, 42 bases, in frame from base 1. From a lookup of the germline V gene (reference sequence), CDR1 and CDR2 are LGHDT and YNNKEL. One collaborating source in Seattle enrolled patients while the patients were actively infected and followed the patients over time throughout the course of disease. The collaborating institutions used their own protocols to collect whole blood in K2EDTA tubes. Collaborator samples were shipped for TCRbeta analysis as frozen whole blood, isolated PBMCs, or DNA extracted from either sample type. Regarding this clone: There is no known antigen for this receptor. Base qualities are not provided; no much larger clone lies one nucleotide away.

TCRbeta CDR3 regions were amplified from genomic DNA using the immunoSEQ Assay, a bias-controlled multiplex PCR. Per the source publication's procedure: Within the assay, amplification of reference gene primers was used to estimate how many nucleated cells each sample contained. To quantify the absolute abundance of each unique TCRbeta CDR3 rearrangement, sequence reads were collapsed and filtered. For each sample, productive Simpson clonality was calculated by taking the square root of Simpson's diversity index across productive rearrangements. TCRdb limited this immuneACCESS table to in-frame rearrangements with V and J called. A share of clones is missing; checked studies link under half to unresolved V genes, and the rest is unexplained. D and trimming come from the DNA, and the V and J calls and clone size come from that table. For this sample there are approximately 110,000 clones; about 70% appear just once. Of the sample, about 6.3% is held by the ten largest clones.

The chain was built from TRBV3-1 (or the pseudogene TRBV3-2) and TRBJ2-3, with no confidently assigned D gene. Sequencing input: peripheral blood. This TCR was sampled from an elderly man with COVID-19, enrolled during active disease. Read as DNA, the sequence is TGTGCCAGCAGCCAAACCTACCAAACAGATACGCAGTATTTT. It specifies CASSQTYQTDTQYF.